This T cell receptor beta chain was sequenced in a study of PD-1 blockade in classical Hodgkin lymphoma (dated by TCRdb to 2020 to 2022). Regarding the study in general: Nivolumab dosing was 3 mg/kg intravenously every 2 weeks, continuing until either disease progression or unacceptable toxicity. The study used TCR beta sequencing and CyTOF to define a peripheral blood immune signature of response to PD-1 blockade in classical Hodgkin lymphoma.

Genomic DNA was isolated using the Qiagen DNeasy kit from unsorted PBMCs as well as from negatively selected CD4+ and CD8+ fractions. TCR beta CDR3 regions were amplified by immunoSEQ multiplex PCR using primers annealing to V and J segments. A synthetic immune receptor repertoire was used to minimize amplification bias, and any remaining bias was removed computationally after sequencing. For the original study's pipeline: Custom Python scripts were used to quantify repertoire diversity as the Shannon entropy index. Unsorted, CD4+ and CD8+ repertoires were analyzed separately, except for combined analyses in which CD4+ and CD8+ sequences were merged in silico. A clone counted as expanded when the clone's frequency after treatment rose at least 2-fold relative to C1D1, and clones undetected at baseline were given a pseudocount of 0.5. Singleton clones were defined as clones with 0 or 1 copy at C1D1, and non-singleton clones were defined as clones with 2 or more copies. Clones expanded in unsorted samples were annotated as CD4+, CD8+ or unknown by matching protein sequences in sorted samples from the same patient. Diversity changes from C1D1 to C4D1 were tested in paired samples using Wilcoxon tests. This immuneACCESS table, as held by TCRdb, lists in-frame sequences with V and J called but not all clones. Of the missing ones, under half trace to an unresolved V gene in checked studies; the others have no known cause. The V and J calls and clone size were taken over from that table, and D and trimming were inferred from the DNA. This sample has about 5,000 clones in its table, and over 55% of those were observed once. The top ten constitute over 25% of the sample.

Overall study results and their limits: Lower diversity was observed in patients in whom nivolumab was started less than 1 year after ASCT, and these patients were excluded from later analyses so that confounding by immune reconstitution would be avoided. Baseline diversity similar to that of newly diagnosed patients was observed in trial patients achieving complete response, whereas significantly lower diversity was observed in partial responders and progressors. The study covered only a single clinical trial cohort, and the causes of the repertoire differences, possibly disease activity or prior therapy, were still not defined. Baseline TCR diversity was reported to be lower in newly diagnosed patients than in healthy donors and to be lower still in relapsed/refractory patients. CD4+ but not CD8+ TCR diversity rose significantly by C4D1 (p=0.0027 vs p=0.16), most apparent in complete responders (p=0.02).

About this clone itself: Its antigen is currently not known. No qualities accompany the bases; no much larger clone lies one base away.

The time point label for this specimen denotes: cycle 4 day 1 (C4D1), after around six weeks of nivolumab. Relapse after autologous stem cell transplantation had occurred in all trial patients, and cohorts A, B and C were distinguished by prior brentuximab vedotin exposure. The trial cohort was composed of 56 patients with relapsed/refractory classical Hodgkin lymphoma, for whom complete response, partial response or progressive disease was recorded as best overall response. Single-agent nivolumab was administered to trial patients in the multi-cohort phase II CheckMate 205 trial. An independent review committee assessed best overall response by applying the 2007 International Working Group response criteria. Trial PBMCs were collected immediately before nivolumab initiation (C1D1) and during therapy at cycle 2 day 1 and cycle 4 day 1. After peripheral blood was drawn into 8 mL Vacutainer Cell Preparation Tubes, PBMCs were isolated by centrifugation and then cryopreserved.

V and J are truncated by 6 bases and 2 bases respectively, leaving an intervening sequence of 18 bases. The germline V gene encodes CDR1 MNHEY and CDR2 SMNVEV (reference sequence). The CDR3 goes from the cysteine to the phenylalanine over 16 residues. Only the CDR3 portion is preserved as DNA: 48 bases, with reading frame beginning at the first base. The sequenced sample was peripheral blood mononuclear cells (PBMCs), obtained before the fourth cycle of nivolumab. The receptor chain draws on TRBV27 and TRBJ2-3, and perhaps TRBD2 as D gene, on 6 matching bases. The clonotype comes from a human donor with classical Hodgkin lymphoma. The CDR3 is CASRRTGTRTTDTQYF. The base sequence is TGTGCCAGCAGACGGACCGGGACTCGAACCACAGATACGCAGTATTTT.